This paragraph reports one TCR beta chain. Its antigen is not yet known. No clone much larger than this one lies a single base away; base qualities are absent. This sample stems from a study of CD8 T cells in Susac syndrome (dated by TCRdb to between 2018 and 2020). Describing the broader study: Whether CD8+ T cell activation and differentiation in Susac syndrome was antigen driven was tested using repertoire sequencing.

The trim is 3 bases for V and 2 bases for J, with a gap of 10 bases between the germline ends. The CDR3 holds 15 amino acids from the cysteine to the phenylalanine. Only CDR3 DNA remains: 45 bases, in frame from the first base. Looking up the germline V gene yields CDR1 SGHAT and CDR2 FQNNGV. Overall results and qualifications from the work: The study acknowledged that relatively few individuals were included in the TCR sequencing and HLA analysis.

RNA was extracted with the RNeasy kit and 0.5 to 1 ug was reverse transcribed using random hexamers. TCR beta CDR3 regions were amplified with the immunoSEQ multiplex PCR assay covering 54 Vbeta and 13 Jbeta segments. PCR amplification bias was corrected using a synthetic template baseline for primer optimization and computational correction. For the original study's pipeline: Reads were annotated to V, D and J genes per IMGT and analyzed with immunoSEQ Analyzer, keeping only productive sequences. Clonality was computed as one minus Shannon entropy normalized by log2 of the number of productive unique sequences. For each patient and control, public and private clones were evaluated among the 100 most prevalent clones. Clones were defined as Susac-specific when absent from the healthy and MS cohorts, from approximately 970 published viral clones and from other ImmuneACCESS disease sequences. TCRdb reprocessing: public reads trimmed at Q25 with fastp, clones called with MiXCR, in-frame beta chains kept. Each entry is one CDR3 protein sequence, shown with its most common DNA and genes. Here the V and J calls rest on TCRdb's processing, not on the authors' analysis. The sample has 150,000 to 200,000 distinct CDR3 sequences on record, roughly 95% of them singletons. The top ten constitute around 0.13% of the sample.

Peripheral blood CD8+ and CD4+ T cells from healthy donors, Susac syndrome patients and multiple sclerosis patients were profiled by high-throughput TCR beta sequencing. Healthy donors were included as age- and sex-matched controls. Bulk CD8+ and CD4+ T cells were purified by magnetic negative isolation, whereas CD8+ TEMRA cells were enriched by FACS. Blood was collected in EDTA tubes and processed within 24 hours, with PBMCs isolated through density gradient centrifugation. PBMCs intended for TCR sequencing were cryopreserved in liquid nitrogen and thawed later in a water bath at 37 degrees C. The sorted or isolated CD4+, CD8+ and CD8+ TEMRA cells had a purity of 90% or higher.

Sequencing was carried out using CD4+ T cells from PBMCs. Recombination joined TRBV11-2 with TRBJ2-2; the D gene is possibly TRBD1, with 6 bases matching. The origin of this receptor is a human donor in good health. The sequence in DNA is TGTGCCAGCAGCTTGGTCAGGGGAAACACCGGGGAGCTGTTTTTT. Translated, it reads CASSLVRGNTGELFF.